This is a list of T cell receptor beta chains from one sample in a study of T cells in Graves' hyperthyroidism and ophthalmopathy. In TCRdb, the multiplex PCR reads were re-called with MiXCR into one record per CDR3 protein. Here the sample spans 30,000 to 35,000 distinct CDR3 sequences, 52% being singletons. Sample: blood. The source of these receptors is a woman aged 40 to 50 with Graves' ophthalmopathy. Each CDR3 is given with its conserved first and last residue. The D gene is left open where the match is weak. The size field is filled for only some rows; it gives once, few, many or a size class.

size: .; V: TRBV25-1; D: .; J: TRBJ2-7; DNA: TGTGCCAGCAGTGAATATATCTACGAGCAGTACTTC; CDR3: CASSEYIYEQYF
size: many; V: TRBV28; D: TRBD2; J: TRBJ2-7; DNA: TGTGCCAGCAGTTTACGCGGGGGACTAGCCCTCTCCTACGAGCAGTACTTC; CDR3: CASSLRGGLALSYEQYF
size: medium-sized; V: TRBV5-1; D: TRBD1; J: TRBJ1-6; DNA: TGCGCCAGCAGCTTGGAGCCAGGGGGCAAAAATTCACCCCTCCACTTT; CDR3: CASSLEPGGKNSPLHF
size: few; V: TRBV6-5; D: TRBD2; J: TRBJ2-4; DNA: TGTGCCAGCAGTCGGCGGGAGGAACTGGGCAACATTCAGTACTTC; CDR3: CASSRREELGNIQYF
size: many; V: TRBV9; D: .; J: TRBJ2-7; DNA: TGTGCCAGCAGCGTAGAAAGGTACGCAGGGTCCAATTCCTACGAGCAGTACTTC; CDR3: CASSVERYAGSNSYEQYF
size: few; V: TRBV2; D: TRBD2; J: TRBJ2-3; DNA: TGTGCCAGCAGTGGTAGGCTAGCGGGAGTGGATACGCAGTATTTT; CDR3: CASSGRLAGVDTQYF
size: many; V: TRBV2; D: .; J: TRBJ1-1; DNA: TGTGCCAGCAGGGCCCAGACGGACACTGAAGCTTTCTTT; CDR3: CASRAQTDTEAFF
size: .; V: TRBV5-1; D: TRBD1; J: TRBJ2-1; DNA: TGCGCCAGCAGAGTCGTGGACAGGGTCAATGAGCAGTTCTTC; CDR3: CASRVVDRVNEQFF
size: .; V: TRBV9; D: .; J: TRBJ2-3; DNA: TGTGCCAGCAGCGAAAGCAGGGAGGAGGGCACAGATACGCAGTATTTT; CDR3: CASSESREEGTDTQYF
size: .; V: TRBV5-1; D: .; J: TRBJ1-2; DNA: TGCGCCAGCAGCTTGAGCGGGGACACCTTC; CDR3: CASSLSGDTF
size: .; V: TRBV10-3; D: .; J: TRBJ2-6; DNA: TGTGCCATCAGCCCCTCGGGCGCTGGGGCCAACGTCCTGACTTTC; CDR3: CAISPSGAGANVLTF
size: .; V: TRBV6-4; D: TRBD2; J: TRBJ2-3; DNA: TGTGCCAGCAGTGACGGGGGGGCAGATACGCAGTATTTT; CDR3: CASSDGGADTQYF
size: .; V: TRBV20-1; D: .; J: TRBJ1-1; DNA: TGCAGTGCCCCCTATCACCATAACACTGGAGCTTTCTTT; CDR3: CSAPYHHNTGAFF
size: many; V: TRBV6-1; D: TRBD2; J: TRBJ2-1; DNA: TGTGCCAGCAGTGAACCGGGAGGTTCCTACAATGAGCAGTTCTTC; CDR3: CASSEPGGSYNEQFF
size: .; V: TRBV12-3/TRBV12-4; D: TRBD1; J: TRBJ2-7; DNA: TGTGCCAGCAGGCCGATTACAGGGGGGAGACAGTACTTC; CDR3: CASRPITGGRQYF
size: many; V: TRBV12-3/TRBV12-4; D: .; J: TRBJ1-2; DNA: TGTGCCAGCAGAGCAACGCGGGGGGTTGGCTACACCTTC; CDR3: CASRATRGVGYTF
size: many; V: TRBV27; D: TRBD1; J: TRBJ2-7; DNA: TGTGCCAGCAGTTCGACAGGGAAGTACTTC; CDR3: CASSSTGKYF
size: many; V: TRBV12-3/TRBV12-4; D: TRBD1; J: TRBJ2-4; DNA: TGTGCCAGCAGTTCCTGGACAGGGGGCGAGTTCGGTGCCAAAAACATTCAGTACTTC; CDR3: CASSSWTGGEFGAKNIQYF
size: .; V: TRBV19; D: TRBD1; J: TRBJ2-4; DNA: TGTGCCAGTAGTAAACAGACAGGGTATAGCAATCAGTACTTC; CDR3: CASSKQTGYSNQYF
size: .; V: TRBV5-6; D: .; J: TRBJ1-2; DNA: TGTGCCAGCAGCTTCCCCGGGGGGAACGGCTACACCTTC; CDR3: CASSFPGGNGYTF
size: many; V: TRBV2; D: .; J: TRBJ2-3; DNA: TGTGCCAGCACCCTGGATGGGAGCACAGATACGCAGTATTTT; CDR3: CASTLDGSTDTQYF
size: many; V: TRBV19; D: .; J: TRBJ2-2; DNA: TGTGCCAGTAGTATAGCTACAGGGACCGGGGAGCTGTTTTTT; CDR3: CASSIATGTGELFF
size: .; V: TRBV5-1; D: TRBD2; J: TRBJ2-7; DNA: TGCGCCAGCAGCTTCCAGCGGGACCCCTACGAGCAGTACTTC; CDR3: CASSFQRDPYEQYF
size: many; V: TRBV5-5; D: TRBD1; J: TRBJ1-4; DNA: TGTGCCAGCAGCACGCCCGGGACAGGGATTGAAAAACTGTTTTTT; CDR3: CASSTPGTGIEKLFF
size: many; V: TRBV4-3; D: TRBD2; J: TRBJ2-1; DNA: TGCGCCAGCAGCCCCGCTGGACTAGCGGGGGAATGGGAGCAGTTCTTC; CDR3: CASSPAGLAGEWEQFF
size: few; V: TRBV30; D: .; J: TRBJ1-1; DNA: TGTGCCTGGATGGGACGGAACACTGAAGCTTTCTTT; CDR3: CAWMGRNTEAFF
size: many; V: TRBV9; D: .; J: TRBJ2-1; DNA: TGTGCCAGCAGCCCACCCGGGACAATGATAAATGAGCAGTTCTTC; CDR3: CASSPPGTMINEQFF
size: many; V: TRBV20-1; D: .; J: TRBJ2-7; DNA: TGCAGTGCTAGAGATCTGAGTACCCACTACGAGCAGTACTTC; CDR3: CSARDLSTHYEQYF
size: .; V: TRBV20-1; D: .; J: TRBJ1-5; DNA: TGCAGTGGGGTGGGGTCAATAGGGGAGACCCAGCATTTT; CDR3: CSGVGSIGETQHF
size: .; V: TRBV7-2; D: .; J: TRBJ2-1; DNA: TGTGCCAGCAGCCAGGACGCAACCTACAATGAGCAGTTCTTC; CDR3: CASSQDATYNEQFF
size: many; V: TRBV4-2; D: .; J: TRBJ2-2; DNA: TGTGCCAGCAGCCAAGATCTGACCGCCACCGGGGAGCTGTTTTTT; CDR3: CASSQDLTATGELFF
size: many; V: TRBV5-4; D: .; J: TRBJ2-1; DNA: TGTGCCAGCAGCCCTGGGGGACAACGAAACAATGAGCAGTTCTTC; CDR3: CASSPGGQRNNEQFF
size: .; V: TRBV7-2; D: TRBD1; J: TRBJ2-1; DNA: TGTGCCAGCAGCCGCCGTCGGGACACAGGGGATGAGCAGTTCTTC; CDR3: CASSRRRDTGDEQFF
size: .; V: TRBV15; D: TRBD1; J: TRBJ2-1; DNA: TGTGCCACCAGCTCCCGGGACAGGGACTTTAACAATGAGCAGTTCTTC; CDR3: CATSSRDRDFNNEQFF
size: .; V: TRBV4-3; D: .; J: TRBJ2-7; DNA: TGCGCCAGCAGCCAAGATGGGAACCGCCGGGGTAGCGAGCAGTACTTC; CDR3: CASSQDGNRRGSEQYF
size: many; V: TRBV6-4; D: .; J: TRBJ1-5; DNA: TGTGCCAGCAGTGGGGGTGGCAATCAGCCCCAGCATTTT; CDR3: CASSGGGNQPQHF
size: many; V: TRBV4-3; D: .; J: TRBJ2-5; DNA: TGCGCCAGCAGCCAAGATACGGGACCGCAAGAGACCCAGTACTTC; CDR3: CASSQDTGPQETQYF
size: .; V: TRBV7-1; D: .; J: TRBJ2-1; DNA: TGCGCCCGCAGCCAAGCCCCAGGAACCAATGAGCAGTTCTTC; CDR3: CARSQAPGTNEQFF
size: medium-sized; V: TRBV2; D: TRBD1; J: TRBJ1-2; DNA: TGTGCCAGCCAGGACAGGACCCAAACATTATATGGCTACACCTTC; CDR3: CASQDRTQTLYGYTF
size: medium-sized; V: TRBV10-3; D: .; J: TRBJ1-1; DNA: TGTGCCATCAGTGAGAGAGGGGCGGTGAACACTGAAGCTTTCTTT; CDR3: CAISERGAVNTEAFF
size: many; V: TRBV29-1; D: .; J: TRBJ1-4; DNA: TGCAGCGTTTCCGTCGGGGAACTGTTTTTT; CDR3: CSVSVGELFF
size: many; V: TRBV6-2/TRBV6-3; D: .; J: TRBJ1-2; DNA: TGTGCCAGCAGTTACAGAGCCGGGATATATGGCTACACCTTC; CDR3: CASSYRAGIYGYTF
size: .; V: TRBV11-3; D: .; J: TRBJ2-2; DNA: TGTGCCAGCAGCTTAGTCGGCAGCCGAAGGGAGCTGTTTTTT; CDR3: CASSLVGSRRELFF
size: .; V: TRBV7-2; D: .; J: TRBJ1-5; DNA: TGTGCCAGCAGCCCGGGGACCATTAGCAATCAGCCCCAGCATTTT; CDR3: CASSPGTISNQPQHF
size: .; V: TRBV20-1; D: TRBD1; J: TRBJ1-1; DNA: TGCAGTGCTAGCAGGACAGGGGAAACTGAAGCTTTCTTT; CDR3: CSASRTGETEAFF
size: .; V: TRBV20-1; D: TRBD1; J: TRBJ2-7; DNA: TGCAGTGGTACAACGGGGACAGCAACCTACGAGCAGTACTTC; CDR3: CSGTTGTATYEQYF
size: once; V: TRBV2; D: .; J: TRBJ1-1; DNA: TGTGCCAGCAGTCAATCGGACCCGCGTGGCACGGAAGCTTTCTTT; CDR3: CASSQSDPRGTEAFF
size: medium-sized; V: TRBV10-2; D: .; J: TRBJ2-3; DNA: TGCGCCAGCAGTGCCCGGGACGGAACAGATACGCAGTATTTT; CDR3: CASSARDGTDTQYF
size: many; V: TRBV6-4; D: .; J: TRBJ2-1; DNA: TGTGCCAGCAGTGAGGACAGCTCCTACAATGAGCAGTTCTTC; CDR3: CASSEDSSYNEQFF
size: many; V: TRBV7-2; D: .; J: TRBJ2-6; DNA: TGTGCCAGCAGCCCCAGTCCTACAGGGTCTGGGGCCAACGTCCTGACTTTC; CDR3: CASSPSPTGSGANVLTF
size: .; V: TRBV13; D: .; J: TRBJ1-2; DNA: TGTGCCAGCAGCTTAGAGGGGGGAACTAGAGTAAATGGCTACACCTTC; CDR3: CASSLEGGTRVNGYTF